The clone carrying this T cell receptor (beta chain) has a handful of counts. The antigen remains undetermined. This entry comes from a study of blood T cells in healthy people across ages. Study-level findings and limits: The recorded TCR beta diversity per million T cells decreased in a roughly linear manner with age.

Sample-barcoded 5' priming and a J-beta primer mix drove a second PCR of about 7 to 11 cycles. One entry per CDR3 protein, called by TCRdb with MiXCR from the 5' RACE reads. Of about 900,000 distinct CDR3 sequences listed, 60% to 80% were seen once; the top ten hold 28%. Germline CDR1 DFQATT, CDR2 SNEGSKA (reference sequence). Trimming left V 6 bases short and J 0 bases short, with 21 bases between. The CDR3 is made up of 17 amino acids. Source material: blood. The chain recombines TRBV20-1 with TRBJ1-5; no reliable D call. The receptor was isolated from a man aged 25-40 years in good health. CDR3 amino acids: CSAVPIGTGNSNQPQHF. DNA of the CDR3: TGCAGTGCGGTCCCGATCGGTACGGGGAATAGCAATCAGCCCCAGCATTTT.